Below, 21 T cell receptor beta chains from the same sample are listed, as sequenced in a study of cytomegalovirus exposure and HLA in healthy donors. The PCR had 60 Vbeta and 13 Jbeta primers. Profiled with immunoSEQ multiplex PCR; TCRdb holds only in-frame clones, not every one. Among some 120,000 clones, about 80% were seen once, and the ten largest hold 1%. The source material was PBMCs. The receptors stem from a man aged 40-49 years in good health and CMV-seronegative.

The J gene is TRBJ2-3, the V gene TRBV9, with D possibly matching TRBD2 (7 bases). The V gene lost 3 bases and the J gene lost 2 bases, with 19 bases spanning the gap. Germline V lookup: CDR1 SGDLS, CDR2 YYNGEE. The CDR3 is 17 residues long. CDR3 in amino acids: CASSALVGGGVTDTQYF. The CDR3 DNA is TGTGCCAGCAGCGCCTTAGTGGGCGGGGGCGTCACAGATACGCAGTATTTT.

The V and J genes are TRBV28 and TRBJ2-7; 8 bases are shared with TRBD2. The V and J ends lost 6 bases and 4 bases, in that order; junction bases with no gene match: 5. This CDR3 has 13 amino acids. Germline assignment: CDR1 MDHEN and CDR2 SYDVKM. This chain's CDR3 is CASRRAGAYEQYF. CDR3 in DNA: TGTGCCAGCAGGAGAGCGGGAGCGTACGAGCAGTACTTC. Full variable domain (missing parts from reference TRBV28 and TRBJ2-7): DVKVTQSSRYLVKRTGEKVFLECVQDMDHENMFWYRQDPGLGLRLIYFSYDVKMKEKGDIPEGYSVSREKKERFSLILESASTNQTSMYLCASRRAGAYEQYFGPGTRLTVT.

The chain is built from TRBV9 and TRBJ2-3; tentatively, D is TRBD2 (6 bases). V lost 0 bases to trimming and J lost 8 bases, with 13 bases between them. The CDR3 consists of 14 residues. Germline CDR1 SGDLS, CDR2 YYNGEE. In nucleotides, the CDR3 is TGTGCCAGCAGCGTAGGGGAACGCGGGGCTACGCAGTATTTT. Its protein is CASSVGERGATQYF.

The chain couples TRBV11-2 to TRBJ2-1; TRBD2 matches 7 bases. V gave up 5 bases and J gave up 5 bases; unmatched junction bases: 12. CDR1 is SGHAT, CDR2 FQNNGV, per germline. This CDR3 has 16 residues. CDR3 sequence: CASSLALRDYHNEQFF. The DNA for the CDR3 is TGTGCCAGCAGCCTTGCCCTTCGGGACTATCACAATGAGCAGTTCTTC.

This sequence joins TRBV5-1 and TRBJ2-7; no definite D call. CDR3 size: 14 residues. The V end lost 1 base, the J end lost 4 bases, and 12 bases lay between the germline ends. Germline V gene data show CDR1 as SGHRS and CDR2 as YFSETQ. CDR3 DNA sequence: TGCGCCAGCAGCTTGTGGCAGGAATCGTACGAGCAGTACTTC. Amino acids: CASSLWQESYEQYF. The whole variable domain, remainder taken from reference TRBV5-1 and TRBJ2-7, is KAGVTQTPRYLIKTRGQQVTLSCSPISGHRSVSWYQQTPGQGLQFLFEYFSETQRNKGNFPGRFSGRQFSNSRSEMNVSTLELGDSALYLCASSLWQESYEQYFGPGTRLTVT.

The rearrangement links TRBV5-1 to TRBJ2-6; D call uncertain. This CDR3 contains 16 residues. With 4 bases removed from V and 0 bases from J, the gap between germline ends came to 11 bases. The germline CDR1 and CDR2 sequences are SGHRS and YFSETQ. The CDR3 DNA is TGCGCCAGCAGCACCGGATCTAGCTCTGGGGCCAACGTCCTGACTTTC. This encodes CASSTGSSSGANVLTF.

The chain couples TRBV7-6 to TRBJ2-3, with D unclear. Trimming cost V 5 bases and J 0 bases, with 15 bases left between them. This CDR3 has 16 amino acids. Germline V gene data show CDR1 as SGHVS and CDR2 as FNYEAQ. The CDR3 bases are TGTGCCAGCAGCAAACGCATGTCGGTTAGCACAGATACGCAGTATTTT. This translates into CASSKRMSVSTDTQYF.

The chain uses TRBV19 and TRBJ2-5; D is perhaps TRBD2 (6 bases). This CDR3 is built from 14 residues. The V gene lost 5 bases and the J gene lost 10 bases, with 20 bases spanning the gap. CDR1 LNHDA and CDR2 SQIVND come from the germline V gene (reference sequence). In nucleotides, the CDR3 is TGTGCCAGTAGTGGGCGGGACCTCCGGAGGGACCAGTACTTC. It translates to CASSGRDLRRDQYF.

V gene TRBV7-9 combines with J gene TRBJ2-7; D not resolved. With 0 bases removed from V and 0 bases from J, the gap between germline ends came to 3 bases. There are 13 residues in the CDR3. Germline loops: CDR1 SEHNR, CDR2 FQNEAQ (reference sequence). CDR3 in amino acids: CASSLANSYEQYF. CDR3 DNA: TGTGCCAGCAGCTTAGCCAACTCCTACGAGCAGTACTTC.

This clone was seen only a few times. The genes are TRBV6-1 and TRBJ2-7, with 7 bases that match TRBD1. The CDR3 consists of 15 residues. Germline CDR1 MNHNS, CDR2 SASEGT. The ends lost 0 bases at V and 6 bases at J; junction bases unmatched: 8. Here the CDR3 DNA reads TGTGCCAGCAGTGAAGCGCGGCAGGGGGTTTTCGAGCAGTACTTC. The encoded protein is CASSEARQGVFEQYF.

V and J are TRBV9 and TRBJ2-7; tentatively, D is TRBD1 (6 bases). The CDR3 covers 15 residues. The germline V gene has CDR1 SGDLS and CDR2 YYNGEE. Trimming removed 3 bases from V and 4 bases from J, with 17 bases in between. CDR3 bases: TGTGCCAGCAGCGCCGGTGGGGGACACCCGTACGAGCAGTACTTC. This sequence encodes CASSAGGGHPYEQYF.

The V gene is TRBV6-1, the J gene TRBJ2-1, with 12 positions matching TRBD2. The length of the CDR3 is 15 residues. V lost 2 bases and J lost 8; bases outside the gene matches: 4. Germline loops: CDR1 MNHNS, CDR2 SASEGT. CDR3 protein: CASSETSGGPDEQFF. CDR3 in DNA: TGTGCCAGCAGTGAAACTAGCGGGGGGCCGGATGAGCAGTTCTTC.

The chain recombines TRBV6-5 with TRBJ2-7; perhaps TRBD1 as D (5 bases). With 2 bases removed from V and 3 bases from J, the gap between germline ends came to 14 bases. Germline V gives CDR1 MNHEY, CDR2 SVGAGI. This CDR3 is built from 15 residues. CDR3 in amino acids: CASSYGARQSYEQYF. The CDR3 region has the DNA TGTGCCAGCAGTTACGGGGCCAGGCAGAGCTACGAGCAGTACTTC.

The CDR3 spells CASSTGNLNIQYF. DNA of the CDR3: TGTGCCAGCAGCACAGGGAATTTAAACATTCAGTACTTC. The chain joins TRBV4-2 to TRBJ2-4; tentatively, D is TRBD1 (6 bases). Germline V CDR1 and CDR2: LGHNA, YNFKEQ. Trimming took 5 bases from V and 6 from J, leaving 11 bases between them. The CDR3 loop spans 13 amino acids.

The CDR3 spells CASRGRDRDGYTF. The CDR3 region has the DNA TGTGCCAGCAGAGGCCGGGACAGGGACGGCTACACCTTC. The chain uses TRBV6-6 and TRBJ1-2; 9 nucleotides line up with TRBD1. The CDR3 runs 13 residues. V shed 6 bases and J 8 bases; nucleotides not matched to a gene: 7. Germline V lookup: CDR1 MNHNY, CDR2 SVGAGI (reference sequence).

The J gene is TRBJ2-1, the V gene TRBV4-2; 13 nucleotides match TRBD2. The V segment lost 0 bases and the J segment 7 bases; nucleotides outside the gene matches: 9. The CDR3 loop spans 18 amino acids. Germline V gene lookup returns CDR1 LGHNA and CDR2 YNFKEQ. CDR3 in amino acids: CASSQDSQLAGGPNEQFF. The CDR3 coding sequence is TGTGCCAGCAGCCAAGATTCCCAACTAGCGGGAGGGCCTAATGAGCAGTTCTTC.

The CDR3, as DNA: TGTGCCAGCAGCTTAGGCTACTCTGGAAACACCATATATTTT. Amino acids: CASSLGYSGNTIYF. The chain joins TRBV7-8 to TRBJ1-3; no reliable D call. Trimming removed 1 base at V and 0 bases at J, with 4 bases between. The CDR3 is made up of 14 amino acids. Germline loops: CDR1 SGHVS, CDR2 FQNEAQ.

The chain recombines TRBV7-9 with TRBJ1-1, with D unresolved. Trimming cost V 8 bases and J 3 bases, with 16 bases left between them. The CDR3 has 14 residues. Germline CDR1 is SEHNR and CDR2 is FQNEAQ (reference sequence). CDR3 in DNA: TGTGCCAGCGCCCCAAGGGTCGGGGACACTGAAGCTTTCTTT. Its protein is CASAPRVGDTEAFF.

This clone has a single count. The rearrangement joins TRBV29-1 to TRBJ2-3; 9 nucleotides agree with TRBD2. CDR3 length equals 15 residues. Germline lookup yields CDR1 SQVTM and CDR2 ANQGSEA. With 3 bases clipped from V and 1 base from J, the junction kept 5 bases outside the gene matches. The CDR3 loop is CSVDRLAEGTDTQYF. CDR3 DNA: TGCAGCGTTGATAGACTAGCGGAAGGCACAGATACGCAGTATTTT.

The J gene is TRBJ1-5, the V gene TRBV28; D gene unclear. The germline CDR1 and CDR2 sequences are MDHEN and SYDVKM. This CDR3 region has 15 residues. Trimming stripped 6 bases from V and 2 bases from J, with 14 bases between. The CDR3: CASRPTRSGNQPQHF. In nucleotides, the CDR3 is TGTGCCAGCAGGCCGACAAGGTCGGGCAATCAGCCCCAGCATTTT.

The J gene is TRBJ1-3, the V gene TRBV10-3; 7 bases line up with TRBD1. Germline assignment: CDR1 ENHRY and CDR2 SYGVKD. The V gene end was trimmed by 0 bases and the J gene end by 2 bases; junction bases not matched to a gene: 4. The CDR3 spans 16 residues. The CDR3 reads CAISESQGLTGNTIYF. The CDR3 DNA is TGTGCCATCAGTGAGTCACAGGGGCTTACTGGAAACACCATATATTTT.